This T cell receptor (beta chain) was sequenced for a study of cytomegalovirus exposure and HLA in healthy donors. Regarding the study as a whole: Later analysis identified a missense DCLRE1C variant that was linked to TCR beta V- and J-gene trimming.

A few counts support this clone. The antigen remains undetermined. V gave up 5 bases and J gave up 8 bases, with 15 bases separating them. The CDR3 extends over 13 amino acids. Germline V lookup: CDR1 SEHNR, CDR2 FQNEAQ (reference sequence). PCR involved 60 Vbeta and 13 Jbeta primers. Assay used: immunoSEQ multiplex PCR; TCRdb lists only in-frame clones, some missing. The repertoire consists of about 200,000 clones, with approximately 83% occurring once and the leading ten covering 0.08% to 0.1%. The TCR originated in a boy between 2 and 10 years old in good health and CMV-seronegative. The chain combines TRBV7-9 with TRBJ1-1, with D unclear. Specimen: PBMCs. DNA for the CDR3: TGTGCCAGCAGCACGGTCGGGCGAGGGGAAGCTTTCTTT. It yields the protein CASSTVGRGEAFF.